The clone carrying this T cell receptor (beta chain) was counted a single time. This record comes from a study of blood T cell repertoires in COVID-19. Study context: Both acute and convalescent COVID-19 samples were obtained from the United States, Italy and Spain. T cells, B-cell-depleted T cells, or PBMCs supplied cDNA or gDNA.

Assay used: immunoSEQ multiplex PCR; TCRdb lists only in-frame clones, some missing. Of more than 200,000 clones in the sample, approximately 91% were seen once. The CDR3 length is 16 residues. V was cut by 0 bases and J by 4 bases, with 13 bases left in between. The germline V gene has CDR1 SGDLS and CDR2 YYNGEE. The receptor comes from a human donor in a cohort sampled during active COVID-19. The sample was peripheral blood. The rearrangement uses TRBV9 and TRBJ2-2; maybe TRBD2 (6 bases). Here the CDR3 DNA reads TGTGCCAGCAGCGTAGCCGGGAGTACAGGCACCGGGGAGCTGTTTTTT. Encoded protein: CASSVAGSTGTGELFF.